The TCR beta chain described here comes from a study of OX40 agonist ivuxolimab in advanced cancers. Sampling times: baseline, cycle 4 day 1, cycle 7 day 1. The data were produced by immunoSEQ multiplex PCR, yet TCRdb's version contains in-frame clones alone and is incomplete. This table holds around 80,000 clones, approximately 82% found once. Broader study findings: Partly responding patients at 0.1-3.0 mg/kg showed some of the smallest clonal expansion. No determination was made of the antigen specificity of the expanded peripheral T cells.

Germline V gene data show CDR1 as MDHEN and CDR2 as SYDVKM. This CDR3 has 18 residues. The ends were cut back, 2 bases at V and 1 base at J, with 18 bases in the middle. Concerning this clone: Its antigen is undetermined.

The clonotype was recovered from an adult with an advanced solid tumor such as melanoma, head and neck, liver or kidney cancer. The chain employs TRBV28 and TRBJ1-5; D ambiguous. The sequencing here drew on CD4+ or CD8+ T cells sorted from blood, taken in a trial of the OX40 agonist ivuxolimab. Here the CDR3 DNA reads TGTGCCAGCAGTTTAGGCGTTTTTAAGCGAGTCAGCAATCAGCCCCAGCATTTT. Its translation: CASSLGVFKRVSNQPQHF. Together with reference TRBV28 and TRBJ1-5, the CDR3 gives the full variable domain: DVKVTQSSRYLVKRTGEKVFLECVQDMDHENMFWYRQDPGLGLRLIYFSYDVKMKEKGDIPEGYSVSREKKERFSLILESASTNQTSMYLCASSLGVFKRVSNQPQHFGDGTRLSIL.